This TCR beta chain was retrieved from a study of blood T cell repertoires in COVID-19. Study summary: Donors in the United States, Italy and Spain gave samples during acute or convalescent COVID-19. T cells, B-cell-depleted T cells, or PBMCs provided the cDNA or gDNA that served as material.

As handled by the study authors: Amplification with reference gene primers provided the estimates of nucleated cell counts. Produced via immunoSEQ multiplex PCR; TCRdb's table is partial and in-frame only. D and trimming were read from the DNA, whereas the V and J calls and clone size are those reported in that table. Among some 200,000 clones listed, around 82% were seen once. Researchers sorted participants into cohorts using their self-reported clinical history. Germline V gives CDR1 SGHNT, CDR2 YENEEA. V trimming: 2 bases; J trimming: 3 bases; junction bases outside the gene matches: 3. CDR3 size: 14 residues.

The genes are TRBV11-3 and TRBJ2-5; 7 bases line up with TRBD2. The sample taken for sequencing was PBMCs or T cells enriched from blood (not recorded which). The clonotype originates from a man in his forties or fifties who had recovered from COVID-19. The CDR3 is CASSLSAGEETQYF. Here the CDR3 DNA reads TGTGCCAGCAGCTTATCGGCGGGAGAAGAGACCCAGTACTTC. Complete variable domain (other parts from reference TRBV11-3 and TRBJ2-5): EAGVVQSPRYKIIEKKQPVAFWCNPISGHNTLYWYLQNLGQGPELLIRYENEEAVDDSQLPKDRFSAERLKGVDSTLKIQPAELGDSAVYLCASSLSAGEETQYFGPGTRLLVL.